This T cell receptor beta chain was found in a study of identical twins (TCRdb year 2016). Turning to the overall study: To test whether fetal clonotypes persist, the study used deep sequencing on TCR alpha and beta repertoires from monozygotic twins, unrelated adults of various ages, and cord blood. Replicate twin experiments were performed at different times using different library preparation protocols to rule out contamination. Broader findings and caveats from the paper: Invariant T cells such as MAIT and iNKT could partly confound zero-insertion analyses, although diverse VJ usage argued against such confounding for most clonotypes. The excess sharing between twins in beta out-of-frame sequences was weaker because fewer shared sequences reduced the signal-to-noise ratio. Because the same donors could not be followed over many years, conclusions were based on cross-sectional statistical analysis. Fewer insertions were carried by abundant cord blood beta clonotypes; a weaker similar trend was observed in young adult naive repertoires, while no such trend was observed in memory repertoires. In monozygotic twins, recombination models systematically underestimated out-of-frame TCR alpha sharing, but the models matched the sharing seen between unrelated individuals. Compared with coincidental sharing between unrelated individuals, an excess of low generation-probability sequences was observed among out-of-frame TCR alpha sequences shared between twins.

Only healthy Caucasian donors were included. The twin cohort consisted of three pairs of female monozygotic twins, all aged roughly 18 to 30 years. CD4+ and CD8+ T cell populations were isolated with positive isolation kits from Invitrogen. The library came from 5' RACE. For sequencing, an Illumina HiSeq 2000 was employed. A universal primer binding site was introduced by template switching, and a unique molecular identifier was present in the final cDNA, enabling accurate counting of TCR cDNA molecules. First-strand cDNA for TCR alpha and beta chains was synthesized from specific primers in the conserved constant-segment region. To control for contamination, each cDNA library was double barcoded with a SMART-Mk sample barcode plus Illumina barcodes. TruSeq adapter sequences and Illumina sample barcodes were added in two successive PCR steps. TCR alpha and beta cDNA libraries were sequenced on the Illumina HiSeq platform with custom primers. The original methods were these. Unique molecular identifiers were extracted from raw reads with MiGEC, and CDR3 positions were determined with MiXCR. For each individual, recombination models were inferred using an EM algorithm with the repgenHMM and IGoR tools. Shared clonotypes were analyzed with the tcR package in R, and sharing was normalized by the product of cloneset sizes. To study raw recombination without the effects of thymic and clonal selection, out-of-frame nonproductive sequences were analyzed. TCRdb reworked the public reads: Q25 trimming with fastp, MiXCR clone assembly, productive beta chains retained. CDR3 protein duplicates are merged, each entry listing the most common genes and DNA. TCRdb, not the original authors, processed these V and J calls. In all, the sample holds around 530,000 distinct CDR3 sequences, and roughly 15% of those were seen once. More than 0.4% of the sample lies in the top ten.

In this sample, this clonotype turned up many times. Its antigen target is currently unknown. The record has no base qualities; no much larger clone is one base away. Compared with germline, V lacks 8 bases and J lacks 2 bases; bases without a gene match: 3. The CDR3 runs 14 amino acids, cysteine and phenylalanine included. The kept DNA is CDR3 alone, 42 bases in frame from the first base. CDR1 and CDR2 were assigned from the germline V gene as MNHNS and SASEGT. This same sample was also part of a study on yellow fever vaccine responses in identical twins. Taken from the second paper: The T cell response to vaccination in identical twins was reported by the authors to appear partly convergent and partly personalized. Focusing on identical twins, the study followed the T cell clones that responded to the vaccine, and did so with precision.

This sequence was found in a woman under 30 in good health. In this chain, TRBV6-1 is recombined with TRBJ2-1, and 10 bases in between align with TRBD2. The material sequenced was CD4+ T cells sorted from blood. The DNA reads TGTGCCAGCCTAGCGGGGGAGCCCTACAATGAGCAGTTCTTC. Translated, this gives CASLAGEPYNEQFF.